This TCR beta chain derives from a study of T cell clonotyping in hematopoietic cell transplantation. Sequencing used immunoSEQ multiplex PCR; TCRdb keeps in-frame clones, though not all of them. This sample has roughly 5,300 clones; roughly 79% occur once, and the top ten carry roughly a fifth. This CDR3 contains 13 residues. V lost 6 bases, J lost 4 bases, and 9 bases lay in between. Germline lookup yields CDR1 MNHEY and CDR2 SVGAGI. Only a few counts were recorded for this clone. Its target is not known. Study findings and constraints: Pathologically expanded recipient clonotypes increased progressively from day 30 to day 180 as diversity fell.

This TCR was recovered from a male patient aged 60-70 years who had an allogeneic stem cell transplant, so T cells may come from the graft donor. Some clones in this sample may be carry-over from other donors' samples. Sequencing used peripheral blood mononuclear cells, obtained 100 days after allogeneic stem cell transplant. The chain joins TRBV6-5 to TRBJ2-2, with D perhaps TRBD1 (5 bases). CDR3 sequence reads: CASRTGATGELFF. Written as DNA, the CDR3 is TGTGCCAGCAGAACAGGAGCCACCGGGGAGCTGTTTTTT.